Described below is a single T cell receptor (beta chain) sequence and its context. Libraries were prepared by immunoSEQ multiplex PCR; TCRdb keeps only in-frame clonotypes and omits some of them. This sample has tens of thousands of clones, with 94% found just once. The data derive from a study of technical replicates of blood from several donors. Germline CDR1 MGHDK, CDR2 SYGVNS. There are 16 residues in the CDR3. Trimming left V 5 bases short and J 5 bases short, with 20 bases between. The chain combines TRBV25-1 with TRBJ2-3; possible D gene TRBD1, 6 bases. The sample consisted of T cells isolated from PBMCs. The source of this sequence is a human donor in good health. The CDR3 loop reads CASSPLLGHTLDTQYF. CDR3 coding DNA: TGTGCCAGCAGTCCACTACTGGGACATACTTTAGATACGCAGTATTTT.